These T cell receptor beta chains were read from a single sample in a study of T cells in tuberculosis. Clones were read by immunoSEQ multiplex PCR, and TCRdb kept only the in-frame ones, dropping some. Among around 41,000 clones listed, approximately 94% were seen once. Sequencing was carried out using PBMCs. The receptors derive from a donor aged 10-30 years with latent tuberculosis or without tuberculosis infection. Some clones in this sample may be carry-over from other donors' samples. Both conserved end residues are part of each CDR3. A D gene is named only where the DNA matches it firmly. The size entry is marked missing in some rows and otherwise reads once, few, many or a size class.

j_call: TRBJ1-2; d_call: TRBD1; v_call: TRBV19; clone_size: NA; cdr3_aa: CASTPLGQGRGGYTF; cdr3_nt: TGTGCCAGTACCCCTTTGGGACAGGGGCGGGGCGGCTACACCTTC
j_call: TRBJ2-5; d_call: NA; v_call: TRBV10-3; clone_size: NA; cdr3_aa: CAISEGLLLKETQYF; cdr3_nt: TGTGCCATCAGTGAGGGACTACTTCTAAAAGAGACCCAGTACTTC
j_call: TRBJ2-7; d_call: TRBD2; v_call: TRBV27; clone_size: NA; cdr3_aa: CASSSPSGSSYEQYF; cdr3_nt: TGTGCCAGCAGTTCCCCTAGCGGGAGCTCCTACGAGCAGTACTTC
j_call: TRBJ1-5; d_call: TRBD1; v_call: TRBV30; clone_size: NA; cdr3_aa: CAWSVRGQGIRSNQPQHF; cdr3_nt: TGTGCCTGGAGTGTAAGGGGACAGGGTATAAGGAGCAATCAGCCCCAGCATTTT
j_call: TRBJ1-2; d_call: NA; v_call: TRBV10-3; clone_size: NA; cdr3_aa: CAIAAPDYGYTF; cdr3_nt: TGTGCCATCGCTGCGCCCGACTATGGCTACACCTTC
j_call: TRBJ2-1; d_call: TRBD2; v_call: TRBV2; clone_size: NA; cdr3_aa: CASRLLAGAYNEQFF; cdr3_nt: TGTGCCAGCAGACTCCTAGCGGGAGCCTACAATGAGCAGTTCTTC
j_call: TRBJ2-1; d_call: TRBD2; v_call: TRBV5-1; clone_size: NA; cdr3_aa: CASSLSSGGANEQFF; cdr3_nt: TGCGCCAGCAGCTTGTCCAGCGGGGGGGCGAATGAGCAGTTCTTC
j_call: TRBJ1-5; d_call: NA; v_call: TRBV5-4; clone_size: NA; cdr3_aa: CASSFGNQPQHF; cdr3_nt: TGTGCCAGCAGCTTCGGGAATCAGCCCCAGCATTTT
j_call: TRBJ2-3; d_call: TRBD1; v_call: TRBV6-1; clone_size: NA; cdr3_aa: CASSVWTGRTDTQYF; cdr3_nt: TGTGCCAGCAGTGTTTGGACAGGGCGCACAGATACGCAGTATTTT
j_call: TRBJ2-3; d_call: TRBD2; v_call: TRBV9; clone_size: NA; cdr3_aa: CASSQGDLAGGTDTQYF; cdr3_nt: TGTGCCAGCAGCCAGGGGGACTTAGCGGGAGGCACAGATACGCAGTATTTT
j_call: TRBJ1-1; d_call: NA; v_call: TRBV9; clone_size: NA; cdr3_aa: CASSGGPGKNTEAFF; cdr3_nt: TGTGCCAGCAGCGGCGGACCGGGGAAGAACACTGAAGCTTTCTTT
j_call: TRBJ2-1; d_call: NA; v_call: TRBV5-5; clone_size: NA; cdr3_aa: CASRSERIATPHEQFF; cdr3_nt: TGTGCCAGCCGTTCGGAGCGAATAGCGACACCCCATGAGCAGTTCTTC
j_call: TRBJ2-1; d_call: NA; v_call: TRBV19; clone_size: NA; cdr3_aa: CASSISPARLEQFF; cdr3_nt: TGTGCCAGTAGTATTAGTCCCGCTAGACTTGAGCAGTTCTTC
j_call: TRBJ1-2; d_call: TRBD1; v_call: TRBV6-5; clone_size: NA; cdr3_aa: CASSQTGVGVYGYTF; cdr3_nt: TGTGCCAGCAGTCAAACAGGGGTCGGAGTCTATGGCTACACCTTC
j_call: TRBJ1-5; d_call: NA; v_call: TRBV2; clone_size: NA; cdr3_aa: CASSDLSFQPQHF; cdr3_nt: TGTGCCAGCAGTGACCTTTCGTTTCAGCCCCAGCATTTT
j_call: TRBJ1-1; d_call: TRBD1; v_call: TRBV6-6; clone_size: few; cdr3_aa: CASSPPGTGLNTEAFF; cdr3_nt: TGTGCCAGCAGCCCACCCGGGACAGGGTTGAACACTGAAGCTTTCTTT
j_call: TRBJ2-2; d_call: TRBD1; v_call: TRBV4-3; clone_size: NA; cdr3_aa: CASSLRQGGNTGELFF; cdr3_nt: TGCGCCAGCAGCCTCAGACAGGGGGGGAACACCGGGGAGCTGTTTTTT
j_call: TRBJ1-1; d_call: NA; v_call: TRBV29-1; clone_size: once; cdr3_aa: CSVLGGGAFF; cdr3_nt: TGCAGCGTTCTGGGGGGAGGGGCTTTCTTT
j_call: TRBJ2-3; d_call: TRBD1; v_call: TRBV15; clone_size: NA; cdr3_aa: CASTGGRTDTQYF; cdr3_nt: TGTGCCAGCACAGGGGGAAGGACAGATACGCAGTATTTT
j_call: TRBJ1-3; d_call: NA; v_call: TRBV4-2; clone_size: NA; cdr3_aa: CASSQVSLGENTIYF; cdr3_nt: TGTGCCAGCAGCCAAGTCTCCTTAGGGGAAAACACCATATATTTT
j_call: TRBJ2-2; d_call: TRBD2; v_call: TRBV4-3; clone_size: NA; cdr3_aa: CASSQDSKGRERRTGELFF; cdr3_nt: TGCGCCAGCAGCCAAGATTCTAAAGGGCGGGAGAGAAGGACCGGGGAGCTGTTTTTT
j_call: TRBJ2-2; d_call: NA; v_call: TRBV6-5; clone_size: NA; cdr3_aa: CASKQGYGTGELFF; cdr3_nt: TGTGCCAGCAAACAGGGTTACGGCACCGGGGAGCTGTTTTTT
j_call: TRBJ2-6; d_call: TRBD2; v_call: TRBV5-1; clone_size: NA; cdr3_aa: CASSLDQGQREAPGANVLTF; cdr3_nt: TGCGCCAGCAGCTTGGATCAGGGCCAGCGGGAGGCCCCGGGGGCCAACGTCCTGACTTTC
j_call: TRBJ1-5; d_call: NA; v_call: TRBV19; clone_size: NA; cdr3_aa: CASSIDENLQGVVFNQPQHF; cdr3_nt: TGTGCCAGTAGTATAGACGAAAACCTACAGGGAGTGGTCTTCAATCAGCCCCAGCATTTT
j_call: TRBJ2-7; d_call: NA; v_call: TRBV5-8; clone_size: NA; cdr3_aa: CASSYNSYEQYF; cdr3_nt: TGTGCCAGCAGCTACAACAGCTACGAGCAGTACTTC
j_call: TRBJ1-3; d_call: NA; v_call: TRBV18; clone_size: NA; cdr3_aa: CASSPIDRDTIYF; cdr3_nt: TGTGCCAGCTCGCCAATAGATCGGGACACCATATATTTT
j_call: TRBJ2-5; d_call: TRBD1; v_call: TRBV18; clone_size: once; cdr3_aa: CASSPPGQGRALGETQYF; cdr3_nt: TGTGCCAGCTCACCTCCGGGACAGGGAAGGGCGTTGGGAGAGACCCAGTACTTC
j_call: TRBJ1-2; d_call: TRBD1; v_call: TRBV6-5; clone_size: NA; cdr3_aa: CASTAGGSNYGYTF; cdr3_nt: TGTGCCAGCACCGCAGGGGGCTCTAACTATGGCTACACCTTC
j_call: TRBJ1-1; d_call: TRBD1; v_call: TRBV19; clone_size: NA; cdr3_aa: CASADRGRGTEAFF; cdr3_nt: TGTGCCAGCGCTGACAGGGGGCGAGGAACTGAAGCTTTCTTT
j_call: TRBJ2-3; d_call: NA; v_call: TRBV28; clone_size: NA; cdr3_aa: CASSSTGARSTDTQYF; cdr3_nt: TGTGCCAGCAGCTCGACAGGTGCCCGCAGCACAGATACGCAGTATTTT
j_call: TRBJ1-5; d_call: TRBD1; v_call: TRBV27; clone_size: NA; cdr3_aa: CASSLVGQGAQPQHF; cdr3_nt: TGTGCCAGCAGTTTGGTGGGACAGGGGGCTCAGCCCCAGCATTTT
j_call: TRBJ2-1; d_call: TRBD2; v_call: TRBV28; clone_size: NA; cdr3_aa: CASTLTFSGRYNEQFF; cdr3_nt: TGTGCCAGCACCCTTACCTTTAGCGGGAGGTACAATGAGCAGTTCTTC
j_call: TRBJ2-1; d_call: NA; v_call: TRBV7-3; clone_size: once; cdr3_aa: CASSSSAGYNEQFF; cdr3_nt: TGTGCCAGCAGCTCCTCCGCCGGCTACAATGAGCAGTTCTTC
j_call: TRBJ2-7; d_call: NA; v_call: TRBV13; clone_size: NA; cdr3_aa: CASSLGPLYEQYF; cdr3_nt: TGTGCCAGCAGCTTGGGGCCCCTTTACGAGCAGTACTTC
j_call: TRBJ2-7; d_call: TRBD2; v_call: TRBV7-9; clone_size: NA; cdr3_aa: CASSMGLAGAEYEQYF; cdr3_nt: TGTGCCAGCAGCATGGGACTAGCGGGGGCGGAATACGAGCAGTACTTC
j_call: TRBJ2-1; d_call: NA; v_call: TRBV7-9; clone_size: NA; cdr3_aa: CASSLVRGNNNEQFF; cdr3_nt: TGTGCCAGCAGCTTAGTTCGGGGGAACAACAATGAGCAGTTCTTC
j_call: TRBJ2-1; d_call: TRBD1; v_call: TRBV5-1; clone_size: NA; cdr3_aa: CASSLGQGGEQFF; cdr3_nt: TGCGCCAGCAGCTTGGGACAGGGGGGTGAGCAGTTCTTC
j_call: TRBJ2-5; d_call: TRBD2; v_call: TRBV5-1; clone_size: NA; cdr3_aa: CASSTSLAGAVETQYF; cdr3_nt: TGCGCCAGCAGCACCTCCCTAGCGGGAGCGGTAGAGACCCAGTACTTC
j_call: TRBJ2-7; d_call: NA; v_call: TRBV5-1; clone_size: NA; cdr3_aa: CASSPEVIRSSSYEQYF; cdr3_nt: TGCGCCAGCAGCCCTGAAGTGATCCGGAGCAGCTCCTACGAGCAGTACTTC
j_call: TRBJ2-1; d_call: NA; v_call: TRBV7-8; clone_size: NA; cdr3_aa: CASSLVAATTYNEQFF; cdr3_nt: TGTGCCAGCAGCTTAGTAGCGGCAACTACCTACAATGAGCAGTTCTTC
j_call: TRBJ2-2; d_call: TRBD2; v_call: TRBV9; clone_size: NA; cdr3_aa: CASSLQAGDTGELFF; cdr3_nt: TGTGCCAGCAGCCTCCAAGCGGGAGACACCGGGGAGCTGTTTTTT
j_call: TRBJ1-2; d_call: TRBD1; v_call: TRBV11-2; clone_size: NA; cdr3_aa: CASSSGTGGFGYTF; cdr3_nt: TGTGCCAGCAGCTCCGGGACAGGGGGTTTTGGCTACACCTTC
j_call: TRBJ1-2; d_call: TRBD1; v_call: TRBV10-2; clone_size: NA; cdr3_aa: CASSESGAGGTYTF; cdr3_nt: TGCGCCAGCAGTGAGTCGGGGGCAGGGGGCACCTACACCTTC
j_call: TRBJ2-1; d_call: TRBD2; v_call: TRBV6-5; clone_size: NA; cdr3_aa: CASKGLAGVGEQFF; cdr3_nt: TGTGCCAGCAAGGGACTAGCGGGAGTTGGTGAGCAGTTCTTC
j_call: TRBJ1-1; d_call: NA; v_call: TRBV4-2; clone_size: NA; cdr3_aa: CASSQRRDGNTEAFF; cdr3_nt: TGTGCCAGCAGCCAACGGAGGGACGGTAACACTGAAGCTTTCTTT
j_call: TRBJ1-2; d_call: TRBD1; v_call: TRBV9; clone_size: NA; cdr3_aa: CASSLIGQGANYGYTF; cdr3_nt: TGTGCCAGCAGCTTAATAGGACAGGGGGCAAACTATGGCTACACCTTC
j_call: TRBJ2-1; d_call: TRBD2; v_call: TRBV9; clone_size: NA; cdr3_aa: CASSLAGGLGEQFF; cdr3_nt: TGTGCCAGCAGCTTAGCGGGAGGGTTGGGTGAGCAGTTCTTC
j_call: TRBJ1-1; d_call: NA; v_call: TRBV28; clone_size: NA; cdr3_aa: CASSLSKWRAAGDTEAFF; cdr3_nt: TGTGCCAGCAGTTTATCAAAATGGCGCGCCGCCGGGGACACTGAAGCTTTCTTT
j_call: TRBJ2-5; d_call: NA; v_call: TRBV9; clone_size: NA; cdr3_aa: CASSPQSGSGKTQYF; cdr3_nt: TGTGCCAGCAGCCCTCAAAGCGGGTCAGGGAAGACCCAGTACTTC
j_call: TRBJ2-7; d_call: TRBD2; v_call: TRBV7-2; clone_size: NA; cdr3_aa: CASSPRTSLSSYEQYF; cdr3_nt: TGTGCCAGCAGCCCGAGGACTAGCTTAAGCTCCTACGAGCAGTACTTC
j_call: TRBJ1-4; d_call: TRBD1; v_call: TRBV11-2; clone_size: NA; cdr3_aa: CASSTTWGQGGEKLFF; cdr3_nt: TGTGCCAGCAGCACAACGTGGGGACAGGGAGGTGAAAAACTGTTTTTT
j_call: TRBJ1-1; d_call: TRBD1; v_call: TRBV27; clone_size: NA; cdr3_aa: CASTLRGTDKIMNTEAFF; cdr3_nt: TGTGCCAGCACCCTCAGGGGGACAGATAAAATAATGAACACTGAAGCTTTCTTT
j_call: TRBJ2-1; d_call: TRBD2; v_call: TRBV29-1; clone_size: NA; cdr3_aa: CSVAAGGAYNEQFF; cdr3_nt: TGCAGCGTCGCAGCGGGAGGCGCCTACAATGAGCAGTTCTTC
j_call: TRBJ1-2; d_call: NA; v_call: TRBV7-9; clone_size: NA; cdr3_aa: CASSLLRAPNGYTF; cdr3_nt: TGTGCCAGCAGCTTACTCAGGGCGCCCAATGGCTACACCTTC
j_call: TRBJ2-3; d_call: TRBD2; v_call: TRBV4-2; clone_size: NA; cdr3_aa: CASSRMRLAGDTDTQYF; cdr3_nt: TGTGCCAGCAGCCGCATGCGACTAGCGGGGGACACAGATACGCAGTATTTT
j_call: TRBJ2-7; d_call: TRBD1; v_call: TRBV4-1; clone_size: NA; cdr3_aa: CASSQGRGTGLYEQYF; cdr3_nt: TGCGCCAGCAGCCAAGGTAGGGGGACAGGGCTCTACGAGCAGTACTTC
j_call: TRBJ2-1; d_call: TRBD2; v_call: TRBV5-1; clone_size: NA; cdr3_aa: CASSAGTYNEQFF; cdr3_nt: TGCGCCAGTTCAGCGGGGACCTACAATGAGCAGTTCTTC